The 21 T cell receptor beta chains below all came from one sample that was sequenced in a study of blood T cells in healthy people across ages. The second PCR ran about 7 to 12 cycles with a sample-barcoded 5' primer and J-beta primers. MiXCR, applied by TCRdb to the 5' RACE reads, yields one record per CDR3 protein. The sample contains 700,000 to 800,000 distinct CDR3 sequences, roughly 47% of which appear only once. The source material was blood. These receptors all come from a woman aged 55-69 years in good health.

The chain combines TRBV7-2 with TRBJ2-7; D is ambiguous. The CDR3 runs 16 residues. The germline V gene has CDR1 SGHTA and CDR2 FQGNSA. Trimming pared 5 bases from V and 3 bases from J, leaving 20 bases between. CDR3 amino acids: CASSHRTSPHGYEQYF. The CDR3 DNA follows: TGTGCCAGCAGCCACCGGACGAGCCCCCACGGCTACGAGCAGTACTTC.

This clonotype came up many times. CDR3 DNA: TGCAGCGTTGGAGGAACGGGAGAGACCCAGTACTTC. Residues: CSVGGTGETQYF. The rearrangement joins TRBV29-1 to TRBJ2-5, with unresolved D. The CDR3 consists of 12 residues. The germline V and J ends were trimmed by 4 bases and 4 bases, with 10 bases remaining between them. The V gene's germline CDR1 is SQVTM and CDR2 ANQGSEA. The full variable domain, in which reference TRBV29-1 and TRBJ2-5 provide the parts outside the CDR3, is SAVISQKPSRDICQRGTSLTIQCQVDSQVTMMFWYRQQPGQSLTLIATANQGSEATYESGFVIDKFPISRPNLTFSTLTVSNMSPEDSSIYLCSVGGTGETQYFGPGTRLLVL.

V usage is TRBV5-1 and J usage is TRBJ2-1; no firm D call. CDR1 and CDR2 (germline): SGHRS, YFSETQ. The V gene lost 0 bases and the J gene lost 1 base, with 8 bases spanning the gap. The CDR3 runs 15 residues. The DNA of the CDR3 is TGCGCCAGCAGCTTGGGACTCCTGTCCTACAATGAGCAGTTCTTC. Residues: CASSLGLLSYNEQFF.

The rearrangement joins TRBV7-2 to TRBJ2-1, with D maybe TRBD2 (5 bases). Germline CDR1 and CDR2: SGHTA and FQGNSA. CDR3 size: 17 residues. Trimming removed 2 bases at V and 2 bases at J, with 16 bases between. The CDR3 here is CASSLWVSPGTYNEQFF. The CDR3 nucleotides read TGTGCCAGCAGCTTATGGGTCTCGCCCGGGACCTACAATGAGCAGTTCTTC.

The CDR3 coding sequence is TGTGCCAGCAGCCAAGAAGGCGGCCTTCAAGAGACCCAGTACTTC. Its protein product is CASSQEGGLQETQYF. The rearrangement joins TRBV4-2 to TRBJ2-5; D ambiguous. The length of the CDR3 is 15 residues. Germline CDR1 LGHNA, CDR2 YNFKEQ. V was pared by 0 bases and J by 2 bases, with 10 bases between.

This clonotype has just a few counts. The DNA for the CDR3 is TGTGCCAGCAGCAAAGAACGGGACCCCGCCTACAATGAGCAGTTCTTC. Residues: CASSKERDPAYNEQFF. The chain recombines TRBV7-6 with TRBJ2-1; D is tentatively TRBD1 or TRBD2 (5 bases each). The V gene's germline CDR1 is SGHVS and CDR2 FNYEAQ. V was shortened by 5 bases and J by 2 bases, with 16 bases between the two germline ends. This CDR3 contains 16 residues. The full variable domain, with the rest looked up from reference TRBV7-6 and TRBJ2-1, is GAGVSQSPRYKVTKRGQDVALRCDPISGHVSLYWYRQALGQGPEFLTYFNYEAQQDKSGLPNDRFSAERPEGSISTLTIQRTEQRDSAMYRCASSKERDPAYNEQFFGPGTRLTVL.

Only a few counts were recorded for this clonotype. The chain recombines TRBV7-2 with TRBJ1-1; D uncertain. Looked up from germline, CDR1 is SGHTA and CDR2 is FQGNSA. Trimming took 1 base from V and 2 from J, leaving 8 bases between them. CDR3 length equals 14 residues. CDR3 region: CASSLDRINTEAFF. In DNA, the CDR3 is TGTGCCAGCAGCTTAGACAGAATAAACACTGAAGCTTTCTTT.

This clonotype was seen ten or more times. The chain has TRBV5-6 and TRBJ2-7; 10 bases map to TRBD2. Germline V gene data show CDR1 as SGHDT and CDR2 as YYEEEE. The CDR3 is made up of 16 amino acids. J was trimmed by 4 bases and V by 0 bases; bases with no gene match: 7. As DNA, the CDR3 is TGTGCCAGCAGCTTGGCTTTCTCTAGCGGGAGTTACGAGCAGTACTTC. This translates into CASSLAFSSGSYEQYF.

This clonotype occurred a few times. The V call is TRBV7-2, the J call TRBJ2-5, with D perhaps matching TRBD1 or TRBD2 (6 bases each). Trimming removed 2 bases from V and 5 bases from J, with 12 bases in between. CDR1 and CDR2 from the germline V gene are SGHTA and FQGNSA. This CDR3 spans 14 amino acids. The CDR3 is CASSLTGASETQYF. CDR3 coding DNA: TGTGCCAGCAGCTTAACGGGGGCCAGTGAGACCCAGTACTTC.

This clonotype was seen just once. The chain employs TRBV12-3 or TRBV12-4 and TRBJ2-3, with D possibly matching TRBD2 (5 bases). CDR3 size: 13 residues. The V end was cut by 5 bases, the J end by 7 bases, with 13 bases between. CDR3 DNA sequence: TGTGCCAGCAGTCTTCTGGAGGTAAATACGCAGTATTTT. This gives the protein CASSLLEVNTQYF.

This clonotype has just a few counts. The rearrangement uses TRBV11-2 and TRBJ2-4, with D tentatively TRBD2 (6 bases). The V gene lost 5 bases and the J gene lost 6 bases, with 17 bases spanning the gap. Germline CDR1 is SGHAT and CDR2 is FQNNGV. The CDR3 spans 15 residues. CDR3 protein: CASSEDGRGGNIQYF. The CDR3 nucleotides read TGTGCCAGCAGCGAGGACGGGCGGGGAGGAAACATTCAGTACTTC.

This clonotype was seen a handful of times. CDR3 DNA sequence: TGTGCCAGTGCAAGGAGCAATCAGCCCCAGCATTTT. It specifies CASARSNQPQHF. This chain uses TRBV7-9 with TRBJ1-5; no definite D call. Trimming stripped 9 bases from V and 1 base from J, with 7 bases between. The CDR3 sequence is 12 residues long. Germline V gene data show CDR1 as SEHNR and CDR2 as FQNEAQ (reference sequence).

This clonotype showed up just once. The rearrangement uses TRBV29-1 and TRBJ2-7; D remains ambiguous. CDR1 SQVTM and CDR2 ANQGSEA come from the germline V gene. The CDR3 has 13 residues. Trimming removed 5 bases at V and 1 base at J, with 12 bases between. CDR3 in DNA: TGCAGCGTTAGGCCAGGATCTTCCTACGAGCAGTACTTC. It specifies CSVRPGSSYEQYF.

The chain joins TRBV10-3 to TRBJ1-6; 12 bases are a match to TRBD1. The CDR3 contains 17 residues. J was trimmed by 5 bases and V by 3 bases; bases with no gene match: 5. The germline gives CDR1 ENHRY, CDR2 SYGVKD. CDR3: CAISDWGTGGNNSPLHF. The CDR3 region has the DNA TGTGCCATCAGTGACTGGGGGACAGGGGGCAATAATTCACCCCTCCACTTT.

This clonotype has a handful of counts. The chain recombines TRBV7-9 with TRBJ2-6; tentative D call: TRBD1 (6 bases). This CDR3 has 16 amino acids. Germline V gives CDR1 SEHNR, CDR2 FQNEAQ (reference sequence). V was cut by 4 bases and J by 2 bases, with 12 bases left in between. The CDR3 DNA sequence: TGTGCCAGCAGCTCCAATCCAGGGGCTGGGGCCAACGTCCTGACTTTC. Its protein is CASSSNPGAGANVLTF.

This chain links TRBV19 with TRBJ2-4, with D possibly TRBD2 on 6 matching bases. The J call may be mistaken, given a closer DNA end match to TRBJ2-7. The CDR3 runs 14 residues. In germline, CDR1 is LNHDA, CDR2 SQIVND (reference sequence). The CDR3 DNA sequence: TGTGCCAGTAAACCAGGGTGGGAGGCCTACGAGCAGTACTTC. It codes for CASKPGWEAYEQYF.

CDR3 amino acids: CASSLDGGVNGYTF. CDR3 in DNA: TGTGCCAGCAGCTTAGACGGGGGAGTGAATGGCTACACCTTC. This rearrangement joins TRBV13 to TRBJ1-2; weak D call: TRBD1 (5 bases). CDR1 is PRHDT and CDR2 is FYEKMQ in the germline V gene (reference sequence). The ends were cut back, 1 base at V and 6 bases at J, with 12 bases in the middle. The CDR3 loop spans 14 amino acids.

The chain combines TRBV5-4 with TRBJ2-3, with 10 bases aligning to TRBD1. The germline CDR1 and CDR2 sequences are SGHNT and YYREEE (reference sequence). Losses at the gene ends were 2 bases for V and 4 bases for J; bases not matched to a gene: 4. The CDR3 is 15 residues long. CDR3 region: CASSFDRGRADTQYF. The CDR3, as DNA: TGTGCCAGCAGCTTTGACAGGGGGCGAGCAGATACGCAGTATTTT. Full variable domain (missing parts from reference TRBV5-4 and TRBJ2-3): ETGVTQSPTHLIKTRGQQVTLRCSSQSGHNTVSWYQQALGQGPQFIFQYYREEENGRGNFPPRFSGLQFPNYSSELNVNALELDDSALYLCASSFDRGRADTQYFGPGTRLTVL.

This chain connects TRBV9 to TRBJ2-7; a possible D gene is TRBD2 (5 bases). Per the germline V gene, CDR1 is SGDLS and CDR2 is YYNGEE. This CDR3 contains 15 residues. V lost 3 bases and J 1 base, leaving 14 bases between the germline ends. CDR3 sequence: CASSGGWDPSYEQYF. For the CDR3, the DNA is TGTGCCAGCAGCGGAGGGTGGGATCCTTCCTACGAGCAGTACTTC.

The rearrangement uses TRBV28 and TRBJ2-7; tentatively, D is TRBD1 or TRBD2 (5 bases each). The V gene lost 7 bases and the J gene lost 8 bases, with 15 bases spanning the gap. Per germline, CDR1 MDHEN and CDR2 SYDVKM. This CDR3 contains 12 residues. In nucleotides, the CDR3 is TGTGCCAGCATCACAACCGGGACGCAGCAGTACTTC. This translates into CASITTGTQQYF.

This rearrangement joins TRBV12-3 or TRBV12-4 to TRBJ2-7; 10 bases fit TRBD1. This CDR3 contains 14 residues. J lost 1 base, V lost 8 bases, and 5 bases had no gene match. CDR3 region: CASDPGQGSYEQYF. CDR3 DNA: TGTGCCAGCGACCCGGGACAGGGGTCCTACGAGCAGTACTTC.